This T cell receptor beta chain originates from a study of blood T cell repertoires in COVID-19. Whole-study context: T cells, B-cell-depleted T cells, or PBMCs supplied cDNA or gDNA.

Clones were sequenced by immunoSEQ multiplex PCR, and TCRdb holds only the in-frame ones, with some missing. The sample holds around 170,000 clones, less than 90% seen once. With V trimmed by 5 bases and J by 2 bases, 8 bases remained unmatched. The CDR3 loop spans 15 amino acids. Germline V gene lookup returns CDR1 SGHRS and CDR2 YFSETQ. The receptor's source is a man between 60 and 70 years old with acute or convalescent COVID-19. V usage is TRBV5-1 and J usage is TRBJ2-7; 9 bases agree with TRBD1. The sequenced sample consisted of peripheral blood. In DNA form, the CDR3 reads TGCGCCAGCAGACAGGGACAGGGTGTAGCCTACGAGCAGTACTTC. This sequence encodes CASRQGQGVAYEQYF.